This T cell receptor beta chain was retrieved from a study of cytomegalovirus exposure and HLA in healthy donors. Overall study findings and caveats: Immune exposure information comprised only CMV serostatus.

The PCR employed 60 Vbeta primers together with 13 Jbeta primers. Sequencing was performed with immunoSEQ multiplex PCR; in TCRdb, only in-frame clones are kept and a portion is missing. The sample shows fewer than 140,000 clones, less than 80% of them seen only once. The CDR3 sequence is 15 residues long. Germline V gene data show CDR1 as MNHNY and CDR2 as SVGAGI (reference sequence). The germline V and J ends were trimmed by 6 bases and 2 bases, with 17 bases remaining between them. About this clone: Its antigen is not identified.

The TCR sequence derives from a man aged 55-75 years in good health and CMV-seronegative. Sample: PBMCs. The chain recombines TRBV6-6 with TRBJ2-7, with D possibly TRBD1 on 5 matching bases. CDR3 coding DNA: TGTGCCAGCAGCAGGGCTTTGGGTGCTACCTACGAGCAGTACTTC. This codes for CASSRALGATYEQYF.